This TCR delta chain was recovered during a study of gamma-delta T cells after stem cell transplantation. The CDR3 has 16 amino acids. Germline V CDR1 and CDR2: GEAIGNYY, EKD. TCRdb re-analyzed the RT-PCR reads via CATT. The sample holds about 2,800 delta-chain clones, 3.5% to 5% seen once. This clone was detected a few times. One base separates it from a far larger clone, so it is likely a read error. In the same sample, other DNA sequences code for this CDR3. Sequenced: gamma-delta T cells. The source of this sequence is a human donor. It is not recorded whose cells these are; they may come from a transplant donor. This rearrangement joins TRDV2 to TRDJ1; D is perhaps TRDD3 (5 bases). The CDR3 loop is CACDTVGVPDTDKLIF. CDR3 in DNA: TGTGCCTGTGACACCGTTGGGGTCCCAGACACTGATAAACTCATCTTT.